One T cell receptor beta chain is described in this entry. The antigen is undetermined. This sample stems from a study of vaccination and CD4 T cells after COVID-19. For the study at large: Cellular stimulation was performed using overlapping spike peptides derived from SARS-CoV-2, HCoV-NL63, HCoV-OC43 and HCoV-229E. Controls used CEFX viral epitopes (positive), HIV-1 Nef peptides (negative), or no peptide.

CDR3 length: 15 amino acids. Looked up from germline, CDR1 is DFQATT and CDR2 is SNEGSKA (reference sequence). The germline V and J ends were trimmed by 1 base and 2 bases, with 15 bases remaining between them. Treatment indicated: approximately 11-day PBMC culture with coronavirus spike peptide pools or control peptides (ViraFEST assay). Ahead of the COVID-19 pandemic (2011-2018), the CD4+ T cells of the unexposed donor were collected. T cells were expanded with peptide pools, and expanded clonotypes were identified by TCR sequencing. A negative selection step was used to isolate CD4+ T cells once culture had run for 10 to 11 days. CD4+ T cells that had been cultured provided DNA sequenced with the Oncomine TCR Beta short-read assay. TCRdb called the PCR reads again in MiXCR, with one record for every CDR3 protein. The sample comprises several thousand distinct CDR3 sequences, 20% to 25% of which are singletons, and approximately 30% rests with the top ten.

The TCR comes from a human donor in good health. Sequenced: CD4+ T cells from blood, cultured in vitro. This chain uses TRBV20-1 with TRBJ2-7; D uncertain. CDR3 sequence reads: CSARVPATTTYEQYF. Written as DNA, the CDR3 is TGCAGTGCTAGAGTCCCAGCCACGACGACCTACGAGCAGTACTTC.